These 24 T cell receptor beta chains share one sample of origin, sequenced in a study of T-cell memory formation after mild COVID-19. Using its own MiXCR run on the 5' RACE reads, TCRdb lists one record per CDR3 protein. The sample contains about 170,000 distinct CDR3 sequences, about an eighth of which appear only once. The sequenced sample was PBMCs or a T cell subset sorted from them (not recorded which). The receptor source for this set is a man between 18 and 35 years old who had mild COVID-19 (a few samples of this study predate the infection). Cell type and time point are not known.

The V gene is TRBV5-5, the J gene TRBJ2-1, with 7 nucleotides matching TRBD1. Losses at the gene ends were 4 bases for V and 12 bases for J; bases not matched to a gene: 13. The CDR3 contains 14 residues. The germline V gene has CDR1 SGHKS and CDR2 YYEKEE (reference sequence). CDR3 residues: CASSVPGQLNPQFF. As DNA, the CDR3 is TGTGCCAGCAGCGTTCCGGGACAGTTGAATCCGCAGTTCTTC.

The J gene is TRBJ1-6, the V gene TRBV5-1, with 7 bases fitting TRBD1. V shed 6 bases and J 7 bases; nucleotides not matched to a gene: 10. The CDR3 runs to 15 residues. Looked up from germline, CDR1 is SGHRS and CDR2 is YFSETQ. CDR3 amino acids: CASKPGTALNSPLHF. CDR3 coding DNA: TGCGCCAGCAAACCCGGGACAGCACTAAATTCACCCCTCCACTTT. Looking up the rest from reference TRBV5-1 and TRBJ1-6 gives the full variable domain: KAGVTQTPRYLIKTRGQQVTLSCSPISGHRSVSWYQQTPGQGLQFLFEYFSETQRNKGNFPGRFSGRQFSNSRSEMNVSTLELGDSALYLCASKPGTALNSPLHFGNGTRLTVT.

The chain is built from TRBV11-2 and TRBJ2-5, with TRBD1 identical over 7 bases. The length of the CDR3 is 14 residues. Losses at the gene ends were 3 bases for V and 2 bases for J; bases not matched to a gene: 3. Per the germline V gene, CDR1 is SGHAT and CDR2 is FQNNGV. The CDR3 nucleotides are TGTGCCAGCAGCTTTACAGGGGTGCAAGAGACCCAGTACTTC. Encoded protein: CASSFTGVQETQYF.

This clonotype occurred a few times. This rearrangement joins TRBV6-2 or TRBV6-3 to TRBJ2-7; D unclear. Trimming removed 6 bases from V and 3 bases from J, with 12 bases in between. The CDR3 contains 13 residues. CDR1 MNHEY and CDR2 SVGEGT come from the germline V gene. Here the CDR3 DNA reads TGTGCCAGCAGCTCTCTAAACAGCTACGAGCAGTACGTC. Protein: CASSSLNSYEQYV.

The chain has TRBV6-2 or TRBV6-3 and TRBJ2-3, with D perhaps assigned TRBD1 or TRBD2 (7 bases each). The CDR3 runs 14 residues. Trimming cost V 6 bases and J 6 bases, with 16 bases left between them. Germline V gives CDR1 MNHEY, CDR2 SVGEGT. This CDR3 reads CASSLRGRGDTQYF. Here the CDR3 DNA reads TGTGCCAGCAGCCTAAGGGGGCGGGGGGATACGCAGTATTTT.

The chain carries TRBV7-8 and TRBJ1-5; no definite D call. The CDR3 contains 14 residues. The germline CDR1 and CDR2 sequences are SGHVS and FQNEAQ. V was trimmed by 5 bases and J by 8 bases, leaving 16 bases between them. The CDR3: CASSQAPRFEPQHF. CDR3 in DNA: TGTGCCAGCAGCCAGGCCCCCCGTTTTGAGCCCCAGCATTTT. The complete variable domain, with remaining parts taken from reference TRBV7-8 and TRBJ1-5, reads GAGVSQSPRYKVAKRGQDVALRCDPISGHVSLFWYQQALGQGPEFLTYFQNEAQLDKSGLPSDRFFAERPEGSVSTLKIQRTQQEDSAVYLCASSQAPRFEPQHFGDGTRLSIL.

This clonotype was recorded a few times. The chain uses TRBV20-1 and TRBJ1-2, with 7 bases that match TRBD1. The CDR3 has 12 amino acids. Germline V lookup: CDR1 DFQATT, CDR2 SNEGSKA (reference sequence). J lost 4 bases, V lost 4 bases, and 3 bases had no gene match. In nucleotides, the CDR3 is TGCAGTGCTAACAGGGGCGGCTATGGCTACACCTTC. It encodes CSANRGGYGYTF.

There are a few counts of this clonotype. The chain has TRBV7-3 and TRBJ2-7; 7 bases are a match to TRBD1. Losses at the gene ends were 5 bases for V and 4 bases for J; bases not matched to a gene: 5. Germline V CDR1 and CDR2: SGHTA, FQGTGA. This CDR3 spans 13 amino acids. This chain's CDR3 is CASSHQTGYEQYF. The CDR3 nucleotides are TGTGCCAGCAGCCACCAGACAGGGTACGAGCAGTACTTC.

This clonotype was seen a few times. The V call is TRBV7-9, the J call TRBJ1-3; D is possibly TRBD1 (5 bases). The CDR3 loop spans 12 amino acids. V lost 5 bases and J 5 bases, leaving 7 bases between the germline ends. Per the germline V gene, CDR1 is SEHNR and CDR2 is FQNEAQ (reference sequence). CDR3 sequence reads: CASSRGRNTIYF. The CDR3 DNA reads TGTGCCAGCAGCCGGGGCCGAAACACCATATATTTT. Together with reference TRBV7-9 and TRBJ1-3, the CDR3 gives the full variable domain: DTGVSQNPRHKITKRGQNVTFRCDPISEHNRLYWYRQTLGQGPEFLTYFQNEAQLEKSRLLSDRFSAERPKGSFSTLEIQRTEQGDSAMYLCASSRGRNTIYFGEGSWLTVV.

This clonotype was seen a handful of times. The chain joins TRBV6-5 to TRBJ1-1; no definite D call. Deletions cut 0 bases from V and 1 base from J, with 9 bases between. The germline CDR1 and CDR2 sequences are MNHEY and SVGAGI. The CDR3 runs to 15 residues. The CDR3 sequence is CASSYSGVSNTEAFF. The CDR3 DNA reads TGTGCCAGCAGTTACTCGGGAGTGTCGAACACTGAAGCTTTCTTT.

This clonotype occurred a few times. The chain carries TRBV7-9 and TRBJ2-2; D is undetermined. V dropped 2 bases and J dropped 5 bases, with 12 bases sitting between them. Germline lookup yields CDR1 SEHNR and CDR2 FQNEAQ (reference sequence). The CDR3 has 15 residues. CDR3 amino acids: CASSLSSVSTGELFF. As DNA, the CDR3 is TGTGCCAGCAGCTTATCCTCAGTCTCGACCGGGGAGCTGTTTTTT. Using reference TRBV7-9 and TRBJ2-2 for the parts outside the CDR3, the full variable domain is DTGVSQNPRHKITKRGQNVTFRCDPISEHNRLYWYRQTLGQGPEFLTYFQNEAQLEKSRLLSDRFSAERPKGSFSTLEIQRTEQGDSAMYLCASSLSSVSTGELFFGEGSRLTVL.

CDR3 loop: CASSERPYNEQFF. The CDR3 nucleotides are TGTGCCAGCAGTGAGCGGCCATACAATGAGCAGTTCTTC. V usage is TRBV25-1 and J usage is TRBJ2-1; D uncertain. Germline V gene lookup returns CDR1 MGHDK and CDR2 SYGVNS. CDR3 size: 13 residues. With 3 bases removed from V and 4 bases from J, the gap between germline ends came to 7 bases. The full variable domain, completed using reference TRBV25-1 and TRBJ2-1, is EADIYQTPRYLVIGTGKKITLECSQTMGHDKMYWYQQDPGMELHLIHYSYGVNSTEKGDLSSESTVSRIRTEHFPLTLESARPSHTSQYLCASSERPYNEQFFGPGTRLTVL.

In its sample, this clonotype was seen a few times. The chain employs TRBV6-2 or TRBV6-3 and TRBJ2-2, with TRBD1 as a possible D gene (6 bases). The V end lost 2 bases, the J end lost 5 bases, and 12 bases lay between the germline ends. The CDR3 contains 15 residues. The germline V gene encodes CDR1 MNHEY and CDR2 SVGEGT. CDR3 coding DNA: TGTGCCAGCAGTTACGCCGGAACAGGGACCGGGGAGCTGTTTTTT. This sequence encodes CASSYAGTGTGELFF.

This sequence joins TRBV7-3 and TRBJ2-2; D gene ambiguous. With 0 bases removed from V and 4 bases from J, the gap between germline ends came to 3 bases. CDR1 SGHTA and CDR2 FQGTGA come from the germline V gene. The CDR3 has 13 amino acids. The CDR3 DNA reads TGTGCCAGCAGCTTAACGGGCACCGGGGAGCTGTTTTTT. This encodes CASSLTGTGELFF.

This clonotype has only a few counts. The rearrangement links TRBV7-2 to TRBJ1-2; 8 nucleotides match TRBD1. This CDR3 region has 13 residues. The V segment lost 5 bases and the J segment 4 bases; nucleotides outside the gene matches: 3. Germline V gene lookup returns CDR1 SGHTA and CDR2 FQGNSA. CDR3 protein: CASSADRGYGYTF. DNA for the CDR3: TGTGCCAGCAGCGCTGACAGGGGCTATGGCTACACCTTC.

This clonotype was seen only a few times. The rearrangement joins TRBV7-9 to TRBJ1-5, with D unclear. V lost 0 bases to trimming and J lost 0 bases, with 6 bases between them. The CDR3 is 15 amino acids. Per germline, CDR1 SEHNR and CDR2 FQNEAQ (reference sequence). CDR3 sequence (DNA): TGTGCCAGCAGCTTAGCGGGGTATAGCAATCAGCCCCAGCATTTT. This codes for CASSLAGYSNQPQHF.

This clonotype was detected a few times. The V gene is TRBV27, the J gene TRBJ1-1; D uncertain. Trimming left V 3 bases short and J 1 base short, with 6 bases between. The CDR3 covers 13 residues. Germline CDR1 MNHEY, CDR2 SMNVEV (reference sequence). The DNA for the CDR3 is TGTGCCAGCAGTTTCACACCGAACACTGAAGCTTTCTTT. It encodes CASSFTPNTEAFF.

The rearrangement uses TRBV30 and TRBJ2-7; D perhaps matches TRBD2 (5 bases). CDR1 GTSNPN and CDR2 SVGIG come from the germline V gene (reference sequence). The CDR3 is made up of 15 amino acids. V was shortened by 1 base and J by 7 bases, with 20 bases between the two germline ends. The CDR3 nucleotides read TGTGCCTGGAGTGGAGGGCGGGTATCCCCGGGAGAGCAGTACTTC. This translates into CAWSGGRVSPGEQYF.

V and J are TRBV7-2 and TRBJ2-5; D assignment may be TRBD1 or TRBD2 (5 bases each). Germline V gene sequence: CDR1 SGHTA, CDR2 FQGNSA. CDR3 size: 19 residues. Trimming stripped 1 base from V and 0 bases from J, with 21 bases between. CDR3 loop: CASSLVVVFGTRYQETQYF. The CDR3 DNA sequence: TGTGCCAGCAGCTTAGTGGTTGTTTTTGGGACCCGGTACCAAGAGACCCAGTACTTC.

This clonotype was found a few times. J is TRBJ2-4 and V is TRBV6-5; perhaps TRBD1 as D (6 bases). The germline V and J ends were trimmed by 5 bases and 4 bases, with 6 bases remaining between them. The CDR3 is made up of 12 amino acids. Germline CDR1 reads MNHEY; CDR2 reads SVGAGI. CDR3 coding DNA: TGTGCCAGCAGTACAGGGAAAAACATTCAGTACTTC. Encoded protein: CASSTGKNIQYF.

This chain uses TRBV27 with TRBJ2-2, with 7 positions matching TRBD1. The CDR3 is made up of 15 amino acids. Germline V gives CDR1 MNHEY, CDR2 SMNVEV (reference sequence). V was pared by 5 bases and J by 4 bases, with 7 bases of the junction left unmatched. CDR3 loop: CASSRFRGTTGELFF. The CDR3 coding sequence is TGTGCCAGCAGTCGTTTCAGGGGGACCACCGGGGAGCTGTTTTTT.

Ten or more counts support this clonotype. The chain recombines TRBV7-2 with TRBJ2-3; 7 bases are shared with TRBD2. The CDR3 is made up of 15 amino acids. After removal of 1 base from V and 5 bases from J, the junction contained 6 bases not matched to a gene. Germline V CDR1 and CDR2: SGHTA, FQGNSA. The CDR3 DNA reads as TGTGCCAGCAGCTTAGGGCTAGCGGAGAAAGATACGCAGTATTTT. Its protein is CASSLGLAEKDTQYF.

The V and J genes are TRBV7-2 and TRBJ1-5; TRBD1 agrees at 7 bases. The germline V gene encodes CDR1 SGHTA and CDR2 FQGNSA. This CDR3 is 15 amino acids long. Trimming took 5 bases from V and 0 from J; bases not matched to a gene: 4. CDR3 nucleotide sequence: TGTGCCAGCAGCGCGGACAGGTTTAGCAATCAGCCCCAGCATTTT. It encodes CASSADRFSNQPQHF.

This clonotype was found a few times. This rearrangement joins TRBV6-6 to TRBJ1-1; TRBD1 might be the D (6 bases). Germline CDR1 is MNHNY and CDR2 is SVGAGI (reference sequence). The length of the CDR3 is 16 residues. Trimming took 2 bases from V and 5 from J, leaving 18 bases between them. The CDR3, as DNA: TGTGCCAGCAGTTACAAATTCGGCAGGGGAGGTACTGAAGCTTTCTTT. Protein: CASSYKFGRGGTEAFF.